This T cell receptor beta chain is from a study of T cell responses to AZD1222 COVID-19 vaccine (dated by TCRdb to the early 2020s). At the level of the whole study: Because spike-specific TCR depth and breadth did not differ between the two schedules, AZD1222 recipients who got a second dose at roughly 4 weeks were pooled with those who got a second dose at roughly 12 weeks. A total of approximately 250 trial participants underwent TCR sequencing, of whom 200 to 220 had received two doses of AZD1222 and about 26 had received two doses of the MenACWY control vaccine. Trial participants were enrolled into age subgroups of 18-55, 56-69 and 70-plus years, which contained 148, 28 and 57 TCR-sequenced participants, respectively.

Study-level results and caveats: After two AZD1222 doses, both the breadth and the depth of spike-specific TCRs were significantly higher than at day 0 and than in MenACWY recipients. Conclusions about previously exposed vaccinees are limited, since just five or six AZD1222 recipients were seropositive for SARS-CoV-2 at baseline. Because no day 14 peak-response samples were available, the repertoires could be characterized only after the peak T cell response. Participants were mostly white British, with more females than males. The authors suggested clonal diversity may have been underestimated. The 56-69-year group was small, and its depth increase did not reach significance, likely because of low power. Nearly half of unique spike-specific TCRs reportedly recognized epitopes outside regions mutated in the B.1.351 and B.1.1.7 variants. The vaccine-associated CD4 TCRs covered the entire spike protein, and the dominant responses fell in regions 160-218 and 743-854.

The CDR3 regions of human TCRbeta chains were analyzed by immunosequencing. As for the authors' bioinformatics: TCRs in the repertoires were compared against a reference library of SARS-CoV-2-specific TCRs that had been generated with the MIRA antigen-specificity platform. Breadth was defined as the fraction of unique TCRs that were SARS-CoV-2-associated, and depth was defined as the fraction of total T cells that were SARS-CoV-2-associated. Using the MIRA data, each spike-specific TCR was mapped to the spike region that the TCR reacts to and placed in a CD4 or CD8 class. Log10-transformed breadth and depth values were compared by one-way ANOVA with Sidak's multiple comparisons tests. Here the immuneACCESS table is served through TCRdb, limited to in-frame sequences with V and J called. Missing clones are a known gap in these copies; in checked studies unresolved V genes cover under half, and the rest lacks a known reason. V, J and clone size derive from that table, while D and trimming were established from the DNA sequence. A total of 130,000 to 150,000 clones appear in this sample, roughly 87% of them only once. Around 4.9% of the sample is taken by the ten largest.

Measured from the cysteine to the phenylalanine, the CDR3 is 15 residues long. Here the CDR3 DNA is all that survives: 45 bases in frame from base 1. V and J are trimmed by 0 bases and 2 bases, and the gene matches miss 2 bases of the junction. CDR1 and CDR2, looked up from the germline V gene, are SGHTA and FQGNSA. What the time point label conveys for this sample: baseline before first vaccination. Vaccinee samples came from UK trials COV001 and COV002, including a single-blind randomized controlled phase 2/3 trial of AZD1222 (ChAdOx1 nCoV-19) in healthy adults. Trial participant PBMC samples were collected at day 0 and day 28 after the second dose for TCRbeta chain sequencing. As for this clone: No antigen is known for it. No much larger clone exists at a distance of one base, and base qualities are not known.

The V and J segments used are TRBV7-2 and TRBJ2-7; TRBD1 matches 9 bases in the middle. Sequenced here: peripheral blood, sampled on day 0 of AZD1222 vaccination. This TCR was recovered from an adult in good health. The nucleotides read TGTGCCAGCAGCTTAGCGGGGACAGGGCCCTACGAGCAGTACTTC. Translated, it gives CASSLAGTGPYEQYF.